One sample yielded the 21 T cell receptor beta chains listed below, sequenced in a study of monozygotic twins with inflammatory bowel disease. TCRdb reprocessed the 5' RACE reads and stores each CDR3 protein as one record, lacking DNA. This sample's table reports approximately 120,000 distinct CDR3 sequences. Sequenced input: blood. These TCRs come from a human donor with ulcerative colitis or Crohn's disease, or a healthy co-twin of an affected twin (not recorded which).

The rearrangement joins TRBV5-1 to TRBJ2-7; TCRdb indicates TRBD2, and absent DNA this call remains unverified. Germline CDR1 SGHRS, CDR2 YFSETQ. The CDR3 has 14 residues. The CDR3 region is CASSSGLAAYEQYF.

This chain links TRBV5-6 with TRBJ1-5; there is no DNA to check the TCRdb D call of TRBD1. The CDR3 totals 16 residues. From germline, CDR1 is SGHDT and CDR2 YYEEEE. The CDR3 loop is CASSSETQGARQPQHF.

This chain uses TRBV29-1 with TRBJ2-1; there is no DNA to check the TCRdb D call of TRBD2. The CDR3 is 13 amino acids. CDR1 is SQVTM and CDR2 is ANQGSEA in the germline V gene. Here the CDR3 reads CSVGLAVDGEQFF.

J is TRBJ1-6 and V is TRBV29-1; TCRdb picks TRBD1, but there is no DNA to check that call. The CDR3 contains 15 residues. The V gene's germline CDR1 is SQVTM and CDR2 ANQGSEA. The CDR3 reads CSVGELGQGNSPLHF.

V usage is TRBV28 and J usage is TRBJ2-7; without DNA, the TCRdb call of TRBD2 cannot be checked. The CDR3 spans 15 residues. Per the germline V gene, CDR1 is MDHEN and CDR2 is SYDVKM. The CDR3 sequence: CASSFGLAETYEQYF.

This chain connects TRBV7-9 to TRBJ2-3. The germline V gene has CDR1 SEHNR and CDR2 FQNEAQ (reference sequence). The length of the CDR3 is 14 residues. The CDR3 here is CATNRDPSTDTQYF.

The chain is built from TRBV30 and TRBJ2-3; TCRdb returns TRBD2, unconfirmable since there is no DNA. This CDR3 contains 14 residues. The germline CDR1 and CDR2 sequences are GTSNPN and SVGIG (reference sequence). The CDR3 spells CAWSVSGGPDTQYF.

This chain links TRBV7-9 with TRBJ1-1. The CDR3 runs 13 residues. The germline CDR1 and CDR2 sequences are SEHNR and FQNEAQ (reference sequence). CDR3 residues: CASSSGGSGGAFF.

The CDR3 spells CASSLGGAEGNTIYF. The chain couples TRBV7-2 to TRBJ1-3; TCRdb designates TRBD1, a call that cannot be tested without DNA. The germline gives CDR1 SGHTA, CDR2 FQGNSA. CDR3 length: 15 amino acids.

The chain couples TRBV19 to TRBJ1-5. This CDR3 is 16 amino acids long. CDR1 is LNHDA, CDR2 SQIVND, per germline (reference sequence). CDR3 in amino acids: CASSMGYRQVNQPQHF.

This chain uses TRBV29-1 with TRBJ2-7; the D call from TCRdb, TRBD1, cannot be confirmed without DNA. This CDR3 is 12 amino acids long. Germline V CDR1 and CDR2: SQVTM, ANQGSEA. CDR3 in amino acids: CSVGTGGREQYF.

This chain uses TRBV7-9 with TRBJ2-5. Germline CDR1 reads SEHNR; CDR2 reads FQNEAQ (reference sequence). The CDR3 covers 11 residues. CDR3 residues: CASSLIVTQYF.

This chain joins TRBV6-1 and TRBJ1-6; TCRdb's assignment of TRBD1 cannot be checked, as there is no DNA. The CDR3 spans 15 residues. Per the germline V gene, CDR1 is MNHNS and CDR2 is SASEGT. The CDR3 loop reads CASSEAGTGGSPLHF.

The chain recombines TRBV11-2 with TRBJ2-2; TCRdb selects TRBD1, and the lack of DNA leaves this call unchecked. CDR1 is SGHAT, CDR2 FQNNGV, per germline. The CDR3 totals 14 residues. The CDR3 is CASSPTGNTGELFF.

CDR3 region: CASSEWAGASETQYF. The chain joins TRBV2 to TRBJ2-5; the D call of TRBD1 rests on TCRdb alone, since no DNA is present to check it. The CDR3 extends over 15 amino acids. Germline loops: CDR1 SNHLY, CDR2 FYNNEI.

The rearrangement links TRBV5-5 to TRBJ1-1; TCRdb picks TRBD1, but there is no DNA to check that call. The germline V gene has CDR1 SGHKS and CDR2 YYEKEE (reference sequence). The CDR3 has 13 residues. CDR3 protein: CASSLEAPTEAFF.

The genes are TRBV7-2 and TRBJ1-1. The CDR3 spans 13 residues. In germline, CDR1 is SGHTA, CDR2 FQGNSA. Here the CDR3 reads CASSPDWNTEAFF.

The chain uses TRBV6-1 and TRBJ2-1; TCRdb proposes TRBD2, but this gene call is untestable without DNA. Germline CDR1 and CDR2: MNHNS and SASEGT. This CDR3 region has 15 residues. CDR3 sequence reads: CASSLPLQDYNEQFF.

The J gene is TRBJ1-4, the V gene TRBV4-3; the D gene TCRdb calls, TRBD1, cannot be checked with no DNA. Germline loops: CDR1 LGHNA, CDR2 YSLEER. This CDR3 spans 18 amino acids. CDR3 sequence reads: CASSQATGSRSTNEKLFF.

CDR3: CASSQEGLAFTDTQYF. This chain joins TRBV4-3 and TRBJ2-3; TCRdb proposes TRBD2, but this gene call is untestable without DNA. The CDR3 totals 16 residues. Germline V gene data show CDR1 as LGHNA and CDR2 as YSLEER.

J is TRBJ2-7 and V is TRBV5-1. CDR3 size: 14 residues. Germline-derived CDR1 and CDR2 are SGHRS and YFSETQ. Here the CDR3 reads CASSSLSNSYEQYF.